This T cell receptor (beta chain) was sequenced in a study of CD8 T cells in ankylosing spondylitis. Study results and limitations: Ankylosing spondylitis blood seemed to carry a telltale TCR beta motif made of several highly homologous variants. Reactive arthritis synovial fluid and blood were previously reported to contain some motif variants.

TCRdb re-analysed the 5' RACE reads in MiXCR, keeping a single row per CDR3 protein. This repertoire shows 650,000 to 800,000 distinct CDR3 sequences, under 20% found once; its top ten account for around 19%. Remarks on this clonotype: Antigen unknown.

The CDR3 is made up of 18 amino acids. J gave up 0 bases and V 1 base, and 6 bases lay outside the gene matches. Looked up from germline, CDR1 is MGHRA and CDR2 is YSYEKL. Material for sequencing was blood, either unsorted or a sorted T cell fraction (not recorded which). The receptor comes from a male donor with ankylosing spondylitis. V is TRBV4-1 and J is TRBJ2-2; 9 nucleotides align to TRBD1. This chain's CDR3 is CASSQVQTGGTNTGELFF. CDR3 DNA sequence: TGCGCCAGCAGCCAAGTTCAAACAGGGGGCACGAACACCGGGGAGCTGTTTTTT.